This T cell receptor beta chain was obtained from a study of T cells in Graves' hyperthyroidism and ophthalmopathy. RNA transcripts were the template for amplifying TCR beta CDR3 regions. A first-round RT-PCR of the TCR CDR3 used the HTBI primer set. TCRdb passed the multiplex PCR reads through MiXCR, listing each CDR3 protein once. The data show 540,000 or so distinct CDR3 sequences, less than 20% seen once. This clonotype was counted only a few times. What it recognizes is unknown. Study conclusions and caveats: Researchers found most expanded thyroid clonotypes above 0.001 in blood as well.

CDR3 size: 15 residues. The V end was cut by 4 bases, the J end by 6 bases, with 19 bases between. Germline values: CDR1 SQVTM, CDR2 ANQGSEA. These patients, aged 18 to 65, had recently diagnosed hyperthyroidism lasting under 2 months. Diagnoses were established using clinical symptoms, serum thyroxine and TRAb, thyroid ultrasound and orbital computed tomography. Extraction of PBMCs used 9 to 10 ml of fresh peripheral blood. The TCR was taken from a woman in her twenties or thirties with Graves' hyperthyroidism. The J gene is TRBJ2-1, the V gene TRBV29-1, with D unclear. Material for sequencing was blood. The chain's CDR3 is CSVGPATLDANEQFF. CDR3 nucleotides: TGCAGCGTTGGGCCCGCGACCTTAGATGCCAATGAGCAGTTCTTC.